A single T cell receptor (beta chain) is shown here with its context. The sample comes from a study of blood T cell repertoires in COVID-19. Across the whole study: PBMCs, B-cell-depleted T cells, or T cells provided the cDNA or gDNA that made up the material.

TCRdb's copy holds only in-frame clones and misses some; the assay was immunoSEQ multiplex PCR. The sample holds under 250,000 clones, almost 85% seen once. One Seattle source followed patients from active infection through their disease course. Germline V gene sequence: CDR1 LNHDA, CDR2 SQIVND (reference sequence). This CDR3 has 18 residues. V lost 3 bases to trimming and J lost 6 bases, with 24 bases between them. The rearrangement joins TRBV19 to TRBJ2-1; TRBD2 is a possible D gene (5 bases). The sample was peripheral blood. This TCR came from a woman in her seventies with COVID-19, enrolled during active disease. The DNA of the CDR3 is TGTGCCAGTAGTATGCCCGCCGGGGTAGGCGGGTACACCAATGAGCAGTTCTTC. It encodes CASSMPAGVGGYTNEQFF.